The 12 T cell receptor beta chains given below trace back to one sample, sequenced in a study of brain T cells in children with intractable seizures. Assay: immunoSEQ multiplex PCR; the TCRdb copy retains only in-frame clones and omits some. The sample lists roughly 80,000 clones, approximately 90% seen once, with approximately 25% in the top ten. The sequences come from peripheral blood, collected at surgery. These receptors all come from a girl aged 2-15 years with Rasmussen encephalitis and intractable seizures.

This clone came up once. This sequence joins TRBV5-5 and TRBJ2-1, with 7 bases that match TRBD2. Unmatched junction bases numbered 11, after V lost 1 base and J lost 4 bases. The CDR3 covers 17 residues. The germline CDR1 and CDR2 sequences are SGHKS and YYEKEE (reference sequence). CDR3 loop: CASSLSQAGFQYNEQFF. The CDR3 DNA reads as TGTGCCAGCAGCTTGTCTCAAGCGGGGTTTCAATACAATGAGCAGTTCTTC.

In nucleotides, the CDR3 is TGTGCCAGCAGTTACTCCGGGGGGCCCGAAAAACTGTTTTTT. It is translated as CASSYSGGPEKLFF. The chain employs TRBV6-6 and TRBJ1-4, with a tentative D call TRBD1 (6 bases). This CDR3 region has 14 residues. Trimming removed 0 bases at V and 8 bases at J, with 10 bases between. The germline CDR1 and CDR2 sequences are MNHNY and SVGAGI (reference sequence).

The chain links TRBV6-5 to TRBJ2-3; possible D gene TRBD2, 5 bases. CDR1 and CDR2 (germline): MNHEY, SVGAGI. The CDR3 totals 14 residues. Trimming removed 5 bases from V and 0 bases from J, with 9 bases in between. The CDR3 sequence is CASSRTGSTDTQYF. Here the CDR3 DNA reads TGTGCCAGCAGTCGGACTGGCAGCACAGATACGCAGTATTTT.

The genes are TRBV6-5 and TRBJ2-1; 12 bases line up with TRBD2. Per germline, CDR1 MNHEY and CDR2 SVGAGI. Losses at the gene ends were 6 bases for V and 5 bases for J; bases not matched to a gene: 5. The CDR3 extends over 15 amino acids. The CDR3 loop is CASRLAGGSHNEQFF. CDR3 DNA: TGTGCCAGCAGACTAGCGGGAGGATCCCACAATGAGCAGTTCTTC.

The V call is TRBV10-3, the J call TRBJ1-2; TRBD1 agrees at 7 bases. The ends lost 0 bases at V and 3 bases at J; junction bases unmatched: 4. CDR3 length equals 15 residues. The V gene's germline CDR1 is ENHRY and CDR2 SYGVKD. The CDR3 sequence: CAISESVRGDYGYTF. CDR3 sequence (DNA): TGTGCCATCAGTGAGTCGGTCAGGGGGGACTATGGCTACACCTTC.

The genes are TRBV2 and TRBJ1-1; unclear D gene. The CDR3 sequence is 15 residues long. From germline, CDR1 is SNHLY and CDR2 FYNNEI. Trimming left V 4 bases short and J 0 bases short, with 12 bases between. CDR3 in amino acids: CASSGPTSLNTEAFF. As DNA, the CDR3 is TGTGCCAGCAGTGGCCCGACTAGTTTGAACACTGAAGCTTTCTTT.

The CDR3 reads CASSQENWNNEQFF. CDR3 in DNA: TGCGCCAGCAGCCAAGAAAACTGGAACAATGAGCAGTTCTTC. The chain has TRBV4-1 and TRBJ2-1, with D hard to call. From germline, CDR1 is MGHRA and CDR2 YSYEKL. The CDR3 runs to 14 residues. V was trimmed by 0 bases and J by 5 bases, leaving 8 bases between them.

V and J are TRBV6-5 and TRBJ1-2, with a possible D match to TRBD1 (6 bases). CDR1 is MNHEY and CDR2 is SVGAGI in the germline V gene. This CDR3 comprises 15 residues. Between the trimmed V and J ends, which lost 10 bases and 3 bases, there was a span of 21 bases. The CDR3 protein is CATRPGGRQYYGYTF. The CDR3 DNA sequence: TGTGCCACCCGCCCGGGGGGGCGGCAATACTATGGCTACACCTTC.

The J gene is TRBJ1-1, the V gene TRBV10-2; D unresolved. The V gene's germline CDR1 is WSHSY and CDR2 SAAADI. V was pared by 6 bases and J by 0 bases, with 11 bases between. This CDR3 region has 14 residues. The CDR3 nucleotides read TGCGCCAGCAGCCAAACAGTCATGAACACTGAAGCTTTCTTT. Protein product: CASSQTVMNTEAFF.

The rearrangement links TRBV4-1 to TRBJ2-5, with D unclear. From germline, CDR1 is MGHRA and CDR2 YSYEKL. The germline V and J ends were trimmed by 4 bases and 4 bases, with 19 bases remaining between them. There are 16 residues in the CDR3. The DNA for the CDR3 is TGCGCCAGCAGCCCGTCCGAAAGGCTGGTTGGAGAGACCCAGTACTTC. Translated: CASSPSERLVGETQYF.

In this sample, this clone turned up once. The rearrangement joins TRBV7-6 to TRBJ2-3; 10 nucleotides align to TRBD2. Germline assignment: CDR1 SGHVS and CDR2 FNYEAQ. Trimming at V came to 2 bases and at J to 5 bases, leaving 7 bases not matched to a gene. CDR3 length equals 16 residues. CDR3: CASSLIAGGTIDTQYF. CDR3 in DNA: TGTGCCAGCAGCTTAATAGCGGGGGGCACGATAGATACGCAGTATTTT.

This chain links TRBV18 with TRBJ1-2; D may be TRBD1 (5 bases). This CDR3 has 14 residues. V lost 2 bases, J lost 14 bases, and 21 bases lay in between. The germline V gene has CDR1 KGHSH and CDR2 LQKENI. The CDR3 sequence: CASSPKTSGSLWTF. The CDR3, as DNA: TGTGCCAGCTCACCAAAGACTTCAGGGTCCCTATGGACCTTC.